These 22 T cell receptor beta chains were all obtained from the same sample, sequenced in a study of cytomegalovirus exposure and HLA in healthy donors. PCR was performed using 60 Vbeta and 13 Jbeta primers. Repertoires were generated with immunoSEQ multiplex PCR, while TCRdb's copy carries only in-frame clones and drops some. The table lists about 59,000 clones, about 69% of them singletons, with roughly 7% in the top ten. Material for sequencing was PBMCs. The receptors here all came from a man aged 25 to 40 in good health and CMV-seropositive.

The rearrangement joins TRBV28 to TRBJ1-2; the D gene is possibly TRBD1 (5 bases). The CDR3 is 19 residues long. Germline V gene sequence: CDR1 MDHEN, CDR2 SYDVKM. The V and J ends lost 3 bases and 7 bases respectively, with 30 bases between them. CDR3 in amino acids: CASSLKGRFSRWVGRGYTF. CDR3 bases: TGTGCCAGCAGTTTGAAGGGGCGCTTTTCTCGTTGGGTCGGTCGTGGCTACACCTTC.

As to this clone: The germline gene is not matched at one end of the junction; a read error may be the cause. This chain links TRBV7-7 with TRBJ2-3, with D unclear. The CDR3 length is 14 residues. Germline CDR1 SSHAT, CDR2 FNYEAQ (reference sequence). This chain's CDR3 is CASSKPARPDTQYF. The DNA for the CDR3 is TGTGCTAGCAGCAAACCTGCTAGACCCGATACGCAGTATTTT.

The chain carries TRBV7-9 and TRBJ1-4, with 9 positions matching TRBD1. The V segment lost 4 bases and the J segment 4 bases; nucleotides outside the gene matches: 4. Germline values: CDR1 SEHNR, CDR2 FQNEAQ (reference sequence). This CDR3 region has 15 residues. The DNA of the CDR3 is TGTGCCAGCAGCTGGCCGACAGGGGGTAATGAAAAACTGTTTTTT. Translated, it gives CASSWPTGGNEKLFF.

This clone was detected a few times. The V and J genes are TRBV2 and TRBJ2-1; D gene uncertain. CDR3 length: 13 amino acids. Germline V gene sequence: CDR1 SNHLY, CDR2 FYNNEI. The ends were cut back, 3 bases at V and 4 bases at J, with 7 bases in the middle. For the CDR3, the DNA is TGTGCCAGCAGTGATCTCGGTTACAATGAGCAGTTCTTC. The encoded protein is CASSDLGYNEQFF.

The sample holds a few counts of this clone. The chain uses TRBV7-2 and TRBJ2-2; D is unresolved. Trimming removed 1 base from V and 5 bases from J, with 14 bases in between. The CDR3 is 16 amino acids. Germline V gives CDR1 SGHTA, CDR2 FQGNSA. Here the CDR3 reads CASSLVVGRRTGELFF. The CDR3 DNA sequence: TGTGCCAGCAGCTTAGTCGTGGGCCGACGAACCGGGGAGCTGTTTTTT.

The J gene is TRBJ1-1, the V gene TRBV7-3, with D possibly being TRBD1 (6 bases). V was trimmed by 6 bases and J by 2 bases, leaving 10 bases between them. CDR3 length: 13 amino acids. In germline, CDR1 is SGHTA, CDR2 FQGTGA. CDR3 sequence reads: CASSWTVNTEAFF. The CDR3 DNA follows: TGTGCCAGCAGTTGGACAGTAAACACTGAAGCTTTCTTT. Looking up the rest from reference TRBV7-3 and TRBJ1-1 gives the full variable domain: GAGVSQTPSNKVTEKGKYVELRCDPISGHTALYWYRQSLGQGPEFLIYFQGTGAADDSGLPNDRFFAVRPEGSVSTLKIQRTERGDSAVYLCASSWTVNTEAFFGQGTRLTVV.

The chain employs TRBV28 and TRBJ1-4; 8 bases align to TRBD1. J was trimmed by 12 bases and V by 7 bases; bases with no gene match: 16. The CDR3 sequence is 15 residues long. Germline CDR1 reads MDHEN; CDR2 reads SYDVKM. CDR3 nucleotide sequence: TGTGCCAGCACCAGAGGCGGGACAGGACTCCGAGAACTGTTTTTT. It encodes CASTRGGTGLRELFF.

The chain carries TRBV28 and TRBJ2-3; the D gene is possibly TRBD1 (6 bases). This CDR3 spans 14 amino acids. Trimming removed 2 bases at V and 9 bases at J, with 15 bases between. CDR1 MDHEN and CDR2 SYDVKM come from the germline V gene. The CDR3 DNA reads TGTGCCAGCAGTTTAACAGGAACGCAGGGGACGCAGTATTTT. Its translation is CASSLTGTQGTQYF.

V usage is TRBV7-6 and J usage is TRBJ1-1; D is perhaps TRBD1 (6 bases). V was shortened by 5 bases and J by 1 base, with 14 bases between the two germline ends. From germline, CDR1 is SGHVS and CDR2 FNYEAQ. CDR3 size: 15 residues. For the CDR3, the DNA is TGTGCCAGCAGCGCTAGCACAGGGTCGAACACTGAAGCTTTCTTT. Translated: CASSASTGSNTEAFF.

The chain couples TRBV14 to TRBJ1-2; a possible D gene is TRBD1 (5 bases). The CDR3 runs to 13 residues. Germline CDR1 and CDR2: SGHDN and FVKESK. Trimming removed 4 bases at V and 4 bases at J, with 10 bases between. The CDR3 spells CASSPGSPYGYTF. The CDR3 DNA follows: TGTGCCAGCAGCCCAGGGTCCCCCTATGGCTACACCTTC.

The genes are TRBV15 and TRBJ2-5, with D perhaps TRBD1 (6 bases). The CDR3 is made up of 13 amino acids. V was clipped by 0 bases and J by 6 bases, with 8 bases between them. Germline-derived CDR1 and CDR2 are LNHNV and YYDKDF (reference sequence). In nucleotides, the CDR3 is TGTGCCACCAGCAGAGACAGGGGTCAGACCCAGTACTTC. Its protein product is CATSRDRGQTQYF.

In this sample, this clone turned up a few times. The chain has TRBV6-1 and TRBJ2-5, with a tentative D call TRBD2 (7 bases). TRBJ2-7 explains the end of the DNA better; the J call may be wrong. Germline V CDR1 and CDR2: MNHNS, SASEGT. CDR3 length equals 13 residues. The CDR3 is CAIHYREGYEQYF. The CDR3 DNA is TGTGCCATCCACTACAGGGAGGGCTACGAGCAGTACTTC.

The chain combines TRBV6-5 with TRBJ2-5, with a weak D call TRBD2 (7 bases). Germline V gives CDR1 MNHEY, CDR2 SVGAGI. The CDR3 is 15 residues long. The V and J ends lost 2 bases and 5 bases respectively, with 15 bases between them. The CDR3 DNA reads TGTGCCAGCAGTTACCGGGGGGCCTCCGGTGAGACCCAGTACTTC. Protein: CASSYRGASGETQYF.

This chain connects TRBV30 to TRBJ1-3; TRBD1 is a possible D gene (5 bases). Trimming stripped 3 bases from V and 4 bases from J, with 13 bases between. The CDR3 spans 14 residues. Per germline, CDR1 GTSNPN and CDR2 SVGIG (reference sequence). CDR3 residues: CAWRGPGGGNTIYF. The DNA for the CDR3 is TGTGCCTGGAGGGGGCCGGGGGGGGGAAACACCATATATTTT.

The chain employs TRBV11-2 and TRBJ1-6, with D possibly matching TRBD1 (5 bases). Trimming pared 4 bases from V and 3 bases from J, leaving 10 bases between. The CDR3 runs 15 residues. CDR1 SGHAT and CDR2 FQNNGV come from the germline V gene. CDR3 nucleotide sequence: TGTGCCAGCAGCTCCCCGACAGTCTATAATTCACCCCTCCACTTT. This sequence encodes CASSSPTVYNSPLHF.

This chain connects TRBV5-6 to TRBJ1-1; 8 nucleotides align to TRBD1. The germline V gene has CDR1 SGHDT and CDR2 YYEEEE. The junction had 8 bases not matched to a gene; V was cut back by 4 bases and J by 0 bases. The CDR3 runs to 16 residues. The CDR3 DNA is TGTGCCAGCAGCCAATTTACGGGACAGGTGAACACTGAAGCTTTCTTT. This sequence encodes CASSQFTGQVNTEAFF.

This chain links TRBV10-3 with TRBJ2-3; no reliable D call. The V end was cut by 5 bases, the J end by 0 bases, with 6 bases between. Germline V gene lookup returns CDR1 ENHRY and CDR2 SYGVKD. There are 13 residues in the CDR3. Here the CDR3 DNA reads TGTGCCATCAGTCCCGGTAGCACAGATACGCAGTATTTT. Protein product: CAISPGSTDTQYF.

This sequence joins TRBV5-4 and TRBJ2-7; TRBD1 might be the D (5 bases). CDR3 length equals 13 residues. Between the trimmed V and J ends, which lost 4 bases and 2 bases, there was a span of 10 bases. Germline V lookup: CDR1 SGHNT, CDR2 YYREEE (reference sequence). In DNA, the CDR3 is TGTGCCAGCAGCACGAAGGGGACCTACGAGCAGTACTTC. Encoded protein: CASSTKGTYEQYF.

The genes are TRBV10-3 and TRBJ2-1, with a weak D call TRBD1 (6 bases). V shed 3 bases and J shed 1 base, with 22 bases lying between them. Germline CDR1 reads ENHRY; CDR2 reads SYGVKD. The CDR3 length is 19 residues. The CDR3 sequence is CAISDSPGTKGWSYNEQFF. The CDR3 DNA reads TGTGCCATCAGTGACTCTCCCGGGACAAAAGGGTGGTCCTACAATGAGCAGTTCTTC.

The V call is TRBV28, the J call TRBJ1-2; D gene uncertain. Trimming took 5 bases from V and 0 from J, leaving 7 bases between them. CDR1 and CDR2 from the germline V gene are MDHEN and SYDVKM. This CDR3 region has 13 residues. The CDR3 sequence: CASSPPANYGYTF. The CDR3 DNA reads TGTGCCAGCAGTCCCCCAGCTAACTATGGCTACACCTTC.

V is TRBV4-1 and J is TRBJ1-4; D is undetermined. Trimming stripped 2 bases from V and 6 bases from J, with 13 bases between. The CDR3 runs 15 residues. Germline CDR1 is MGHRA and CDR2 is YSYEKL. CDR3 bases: TGCGCCAGCAGCCAACCGGGTCCCCGATATGAAAAACTGTTTTTT. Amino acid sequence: CASSQPGPRYEKLFF.

CDR3 protein: CASSYQRGGKETQYF. CDR3 coding DNA: TGTGCCAGCAGTTACCAGCGGGGGGGCAAGGAGACCCAGTACTTC. J is TRBJ2-5 and V is TRBV6-5; the match to TRBD2 covers 10 bases. V gave up 2 bases and J gave up 5 bases; unmatched junction bases: 5. CDR1 is MNHEY and CDR2 is SVGAGI in the germline V gene. This CDR3 has 15 residues.